The clone carrying this T cell receptor (beta chain) was counted between two and nine times. The antigen is not known. Per germline, CDR1 ENHRY and CDR2 SYGVKD. CDR3 size: 12 residues. V dropped 2 bases and J dropped 4 bases, with 5 bases sitting between them. The sample is drawn from a study of T cell responses to AZD1222 COVID-19 vaccine. Study-level points and caveats: Spike-wide coverage was observed for vaccine-associated CD4 TCRs, with dominant responses at 160-218 and 743-854. It was only after the peak T cell response that any repertoires were sampled. The number of AZD1222 recipients seropositive at baseline was only five or six. Donors were chiefly white British, with a greater number of females, and clonal diversity was perhaps underestimated.

Here immunoSEQ multiplex PCR was the method, and the copy in TCRdb shows in-frame clones only, minus some. The sample holds about 98,000 clones, 88% seen once. The starting material was peripheral blood, obtained on day 0 of AZD1222 vaccination. The receptor was isolated from an adult in good health. This rearrangement joins TRBV10-3 to TRBJ1-1, with unresolved D. The CDR3: CAISEGSTEAFF. As DNA, the CDR3 is TGTGCCATCAGTGAGGGGAGCACTGAAGCTTTCTTT.